This TCR beta chain was sequenced for a study of blood T cell repertoires in COVID-19. Across the study: Collection of acute and convalescent COVID-19 samples took place in the United States, Italy and Spain. From T cells, B-cell-depleted T cells, or PBMCs came the material, which was cDNA or gDNA.

The CDR3 runs 15 residues. From germline, CDR1 is MDHEN and CDR2 SYDVKM. The V segment lost 5 bases and the J segment 1 base; nucleotides outside the gene matches: 2. In the original processing: Reference gene primer amplification yielded estimated nucleated cell counts. Assay: immunoSEQ multiplex PCR; the TCRdb copy retains only in-frame clones and omits some. That table is the source of V, J and clone size, and D and trimming were worked out from the DNA. Here the sample spans roughly 230,000 clones, 83% being singletons. Comments on this clone: The same CDR3 can be traced to other DNA sequences in this sample.

This TCR derives from a man aged 40-55 years with active or convalescent COVID-19. The chain employs TRBV28 and TRBJ2-7; 13 bases line up with TRBD2. Sequenced: peripheral blood. CDR3 protein: CASSLGLAGSYEQYF. In DNA, the CDR3 is TGTGCCAGCAGTCTGGGACTAGCGGGATCCTACGAGCAGTACTTC.